These T cell receptor beta chains were read from a single sample in a study of T cells in Graves' hyperthyroidism and ophthalmopathy. A single record per CDR3 protein comes from TCRdb applying MiXCR to the multiplex PCR reads. The table shows roughly 400,000 distinct CDR3 sequences, with over 13% occurring only once. Sequencing input: blood. The receptors shown here come from a man between 45 and 60 years old with Graves' ophthalmopathy. CDR3s include the opening cysteine and the closing phenylalanine or tryptophan. The D gene is left open where the match is weak. Clone size appears in some rows only: once, few, many, or a class for an expanded clone.

d_call | j_call | clone_size | v_call | cdr3_aa | cdr3_nt
TRBD1 | TRBJ2-1 | few | TRBV20-1 | CSALRLSDRVAYNEQFF | TGCAGTGCCTTACGCCTCTCAGACAGGGTTGCCTACAATGAGCAGTTCTTC
NA | TRBJ2-3 | many | TRBV6-1 | CASSVSQGPSDTQYF | TGTGCCAGCAGTGTGAGTCAGGGGCCTTCAGATACGCAGTATTTT
NA | TRBJ2-7 | many | TRBV20-1 | CSALKSEQYF | TGCAGTGCGCTGAAGAGCGAGCAGTACTTC
TRBD1 | TRBJ2-3 | NA | TRBV2 | CASSDVGQALTDTQYF | TGTGCCAGCAGTGATGTAGGACAGGCCCTCACAGATACGCAGTATTTT
NA | TRBJ1-2 | once | TRBV6-8 | CASSYEGSYGYTF | TGTGCCAGCAGTTACGAGGGTAGCTATGGCTACACCTTC
NA | TRBJ1-1 | NA | TRBV2 | CASSEAEGWTEAFF | TGTGCCAGCAGTGAAGCGGAAGGGTGGACTGAAGCTTTCTTT
NA | TRBJ2-7 | many | TRBV30 | CAWSGSRGGEQYF | TGTGCCTGGAGTGGGAGTAGGGGTGGCGAGCAGTACTTC
TRBD2 | TRBJ2-3 | many | TRBV2 | CASSGGRAVDTQYF | TGTGCCAGCAGTGGCGGGAGGGCCGTAGATACGCAGTATTTT
NA | TRBJ2-7 | many | TRBV6-2/TRBV6-3 | CASSGGSSLYEQYF | TGTGCCAGCAGTGGTGGGTCCAGCCTCTACGAGCAGTACTTC
NA | TRBJ1-1 | NA | TRBV19 | CASSIAPVFSMNTEAFF | TGTGCCAGTAGTATAGCCCCCGTTTTTAGTATGAACACTGAAGCTTTCTTT
NA | TRBJ2-5 | NA | TRBV6-1 | CASSEGPSVGETQYF | TGTGCCAGCAGTGAGGGGCCCTCGGTCGGGGAGACCCAGTACTTC
TRBD2 | TRBJ2-1 | many | TRBV2 | CASDSGRASGYNEQFF | TGTGCCAGCGATAGCGGGAGGGCCTCAGGCTACAATGAGCAGTTCTTC
NA | TRBJ2-7 | NA | TRBV20-1 | CSAQRDSYEQYF | TGCAGTGCTCAACGGGACTCCTACGAGCAGTACTTC
TRBD2 | TRBJ2-7 | many | TRBV27 | CASSTSGRAAEQYF | TGTGCCAGCAGCACAAGCGGGAGGGCCGCCGAGCAGTACTTC
NA | TRBJ2-5 | NA | TRBV6-5 | CACSYSRWASETQYF | TGTGCCTGCAGTTACTCGAGATGGGCCAGCGAGACCCAGTACTTC
NA | TRBJ1-1 | many | TRBV5-1 | CASSSERQTNTEAFF | TGCGCCAGCAGCTCCGAAAGACAGACGAACACTGAAGCTTTCTTT
TRBD1 | TRBJ2-7 | many | TRBV2 | CASTMAGGGYEQYF | TGTGCCAGCACTATGGCAGGGGGCGGATACGAGCAGTACTTC
TRBD2 | TRBJ2-1 | few | TRBV5-1 | CASSLLTSGNYNEQFF | TGCGCCAGCAGCTTGTTGACTAGCGGGAACTACAATGAGCAGTTCTTC
NA | TRBJ1-1 | many | TRBV7-8 | CASSLFPRNTEAFF | TGTGCCAGCAGCTTATTTCCAAGGAACACTGAAGCTTTCTTT
NA | TRBJ2-1 | NA | TRBV5-1 | CASSLSTRDNEQFF | TGCGCCAGCAGCTTGTCGACTAGGGACAATGAGCAGTTCTTC
TRBD2 | TRBJ2-1 | many | TRBV5-1 | CASSLELAGDNEQFF | TGCGCCAGCAGCTTGGAACTAGCGGGAGACAATGAGCAGTTCTTC
NA | TRBJ2-1 | many | TRBV5-6 | CASSRFNEQFF | TGTGCCAGCAGCCGATTCAATGAGCAGTTCTTC
NA | TRBJ1-2 | many | TRBV6-1 | CASSGPYGYTF | TGTGCCAGCAGTGGCCCCTATGGCTACACCTTC
TRBD1 | TRBJ1-4 | NA | TRBV7-2 | CASSLGQGFDNEKLFF | TGTGCCAGCAGCTTGGGACAGGGGTTCGATAATGAAAAACTGTTTTTT
NA | TRBJ1-4 | few | TRBV29-1 | CSVVSGVFAEKLFF | TGCAGCGTTGTCAGTGGTGTTTTTGCGGAAAAACTGTTTTTT
NA | TRBJ2-7 | many | TRBV6-1 | CASRTTSSPTYEQYF | TGTGCCAGCAGAACCACTAGCAGCCCAACCTACGAGCAGTACTTC
NA | TRBJ2-7 | NA | TRBV6-1 | CASSELASFEQYF | TGTGCCAGCAGTGAATTGGCTAGCTTTGAGCAGTACTTC